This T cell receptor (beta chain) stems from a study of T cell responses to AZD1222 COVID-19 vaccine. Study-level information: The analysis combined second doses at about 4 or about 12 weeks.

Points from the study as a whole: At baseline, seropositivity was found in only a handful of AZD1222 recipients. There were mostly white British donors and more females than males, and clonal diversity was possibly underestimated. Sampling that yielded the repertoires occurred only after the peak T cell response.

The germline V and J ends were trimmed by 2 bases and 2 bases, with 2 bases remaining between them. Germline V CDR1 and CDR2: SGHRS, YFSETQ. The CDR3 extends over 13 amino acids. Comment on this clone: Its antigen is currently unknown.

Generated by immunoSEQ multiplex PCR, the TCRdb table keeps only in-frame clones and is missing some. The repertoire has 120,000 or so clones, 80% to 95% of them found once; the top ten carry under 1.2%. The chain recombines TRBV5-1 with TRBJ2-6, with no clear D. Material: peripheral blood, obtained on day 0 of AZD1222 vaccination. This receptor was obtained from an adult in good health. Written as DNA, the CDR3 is TGCGCCAGCAGCTTAGCTGGGGCCAACGTCCTGACTTTC. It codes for CASSLAGANVLTF.